Reported below is one T cell receptor (beta chain). Its antigen is currently unknown. The sample belongs to a study of CD8+CD57+ T cells in acquired aplastic anemia. Regarding the study as a whole: Patients and controls shared nearly 30 CD8+ CDR3 sequences, which appeared highly expressed in patients and within their immunodominant clones.

According to the study, genomic DNA was the template for TCR beta VDJ and CDR3 profiling. TCRdb re-called the reads with MiXCR, one entry per CDR3 protein. Of hundreds of thousands of distinct CDR3 sequences detected, 65% to 80% appear once; the ten largest clones hold around 4%. Germline V lookup: CDR1 SGDLS, CDR2 YYNGEE. The V segment lost 4 bases and the J segment 4 bases; nucleotides outside the gene matches: 9. The CDR3 is 15 residues long. The chain carries TRBV9 and TRBJ2-7; 9 nucleotides agree with TRBD2. Sample: sorted CD4+, CD8+, or CD8+CD57+ T cells (not recorded which) from PBMCs. This receptor was obtained from a human donor in good health, serving as a control. Here the CDR3 reads CASSTTSGTSYEQYF. The CDR3 DNA follows: TGTGCCAGCAGCACGACTAGCGGCACCTCTTACGAGCAGTACTTC.